A single sample is the source of the 7 T cell receptor beta chains below, sequenced in a study of technical replicates of blood from a few donors. Generated by immunoSEQ multiplex PCR, the TCRdb table keeps only in-frame clones and is missing some. The sample has about 80,000 clones, less than 95% seen once. The sample comprised T cells isolated from PBMCs. These receptors originate from a human donor in good health.

J is TRBJ1-1 and V is TRBV6-5, with TRBD1 identical over 8 bases. CDR1 and CDR2 (germline): MNHEY, SVGAGI. The V segment lost 5 bases and the J segment 7 bases; nucleotides outside the gene matches: 6. CDR3 size: 13 residues. CDR3 amino acids: CASSPGQGLEAFF. The DNA for the CDR3 is TGTGCCAGCAGTCCCGGACAGGGTCTTGAAGCTTTCTTT.

The V and J genes are TRBV13 and TRBJ2-3; TRBD2 aligns across 13 bases. This CDR3 contains 18 residues. V was clipped by 1 base and J by 1 base; unmatched bases: 5. From germline, CDR1 is PRHDT and CDR2 FYEKMQ (reference sequence). The CDR3 DNA sequence: TGTGCCAGCAGCTTAGTACTAGCGGGAGGGTACCGCACAGATACGCAGTATTTT. Its translation is CASSLVLAGGYRTDTQYF.

The chain is built from TRBV4-2 and TRBJ1-2; the D gene is possibly TRBD1 (6 bases). Per the germline V gene, CDR1 is LGHNA and CDR2 is YNFKEQ. Trimming took 0 bases from V and 9 from J, leaving 14 bases between them. The CDR3 length is 14 residues. CDR3 sequence reads: CASSQDQNRDRYTF. The CDR3 nucleotides read TGTGCCAGCAGCCAAGATCAGAACAGGGATCGCTACACCTTC.

The rearrangement uses TRBV2 and TRBJ1-1; 8 nucleotides align to TRBD1. Germline trimming cut 6 bases from V and 11 bases from J; bases unmatched to any gene: 14. The germline CDR1 and CDR2 sequences are SNHLY and FYNNEI. This CDR3 is built from 14 residues. CDR3 nucleotides: TGTGCCAGCAGAGGTTTTGTAACAGGGGGTAAGGCTTTCTTT. This gives the protein CASRGFVTGGKAFF.

In DNA form, the CDR3 reads TGTGCCAGCAGCGTAGTGTCTAGTCTCAATGAGCAGTTCTTC. Translating gives CASSVVSSLNEQFF. This chain uses TRBV9 with TRBJ2-1; unclear D gene. The CDR3 sequence is 14 residues long. V shed 0 bases and J shed 6 bases, with 10 bases lying between them. CDR1 and CDR2 (germline): SGDLS, YYNGEE.

V and J are TRBV29-1 and TRBJ1-1; the match to TRBD1 covers 7 bases. Per the germline V gene, CDR1 is SQVTM and CDR2 is ANQGSEA. Unmatched junction bases numbered 8, after V lost 6 bases and J lost 4 bases. The CDR3 has 13 residues. The CDR3 coding sequence is TGCAGCGTAGACAGGGATCCGGCCACTGAAGCTTTCTTT. It codes for CSVDRDPATEAFF.

This clone was recorded only once. The rearrangement joins TRBV11-3 to TRBJ2-7; D uncertain. Trimming shortened V by 2 bases and J by 1 base, and 12 bases separated the two germline ends. The CDR3 is 15 amino acids. Germline values: CDR1 SGHNT, CDR2 YENEEA. CDR3 DNA: TGTGCCAGCAGCTTAATGTACCCCCTATCCTACGAGCAGTACTTC. Protein product: CASSLMYPLSYEQYF.